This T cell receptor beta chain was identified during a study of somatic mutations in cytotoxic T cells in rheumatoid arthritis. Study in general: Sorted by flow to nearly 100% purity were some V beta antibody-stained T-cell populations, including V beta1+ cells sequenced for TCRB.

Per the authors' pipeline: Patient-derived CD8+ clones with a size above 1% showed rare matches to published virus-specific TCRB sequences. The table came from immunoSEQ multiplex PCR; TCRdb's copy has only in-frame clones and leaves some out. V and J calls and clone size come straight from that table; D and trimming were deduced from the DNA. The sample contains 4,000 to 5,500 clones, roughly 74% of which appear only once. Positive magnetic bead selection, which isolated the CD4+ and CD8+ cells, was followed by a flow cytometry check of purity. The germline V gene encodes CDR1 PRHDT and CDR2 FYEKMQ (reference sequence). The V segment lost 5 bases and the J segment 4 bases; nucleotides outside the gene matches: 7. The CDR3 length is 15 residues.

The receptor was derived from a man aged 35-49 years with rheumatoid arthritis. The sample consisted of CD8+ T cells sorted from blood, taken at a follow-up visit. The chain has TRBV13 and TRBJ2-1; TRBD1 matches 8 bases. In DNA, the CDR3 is TGTGCCAGCAGCGTTGGACAGGGTGTGTACAATGAGCAGTTCTTC. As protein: CASSVGQGVYNEQFF.